The 27 T cell receptor beta chains below were found in one sample sequenced in a study of cytomegalovirus exposure and HLA in healthy donors. PCR primers comprised 60 Vbeta and 13 Jbeta primers. Sequencing used immunoSEQ multiplex PCR; TCRdb keeps in-frame clones, though not all of them. The sample includes 110,000 to 150,000 clones, roughly 80% of them seen just once. The specimen sequenced was PBMCs. The source of these receptors is a male donor in good health and CMV-seronegative.

Regarding this clone: At the DNA level, this CDR3 is encoded by other sequences in the same sample as well. The CDR3 spells CAISEAATDYEQYF. The CDR3 DNA follows: TGTGCCATCAGCGAGGCCGCGACAGACTACGAGCAGTACTTC. The gene calls are TRBV10-3 and TRBJ2-7; possibly TRBD1 for D (5 bases). CDR3 length: 14 amino acids. Germline V gives CDR1 ENHRY, CDR2 SYGVKD. The V and J ends lost 6 bases and 3 bases respectively, with 15 bases between them.

This chain joins TRBV5-8 and TRBJ2-7; maybe TRBD2 (6 bases). V lost 2 bases to trimming and J lost 7 bases, with 13 bases between them. Germline V gene lookup returns CDR1 SGHTS and CDR2 YDEGEE. The CDR3 loop spans 13 amino acids. The CDR3 nucleotides read TGTGCCAGCAGCTTTGGAGGGAGCGGGGAGCAGTACTTC. It translates to CASSFGGSGEQYF.

The J gene is TRBJ1-1, the V gene TRBV30; a weak D match, TRBD1 (5 bases). The CDR3 has 15 amino acids. The ends were cut back, 0 bases at V and 3 bases at J, with 14 bases in the middle. The germline V gene encodes CDR1 GTSNPN and CDR2 SVGIG (reference sequence). CDR3 in DNA: TGTGCCTGGAGTGTACTGGGCAGGGAGGACACTGAAGCTTTCTTT. Amino acids: CAWSVLGREDTEAFF. The variable domain in full, completed from reference TRBV30 and TRBJ1-1, reads SQTIHQWPATLVQPVGSPLSLECTVEGTSNPNLYWYRQAAGRGLQLLFYSVGIGQISSEVPQNLSASRPQDRQFILSSKKLLLSDSGFYLCAWSVLGREDTEAFFGQGTRLTVV.

The gene calls are TRBV7-3 and TRBJ2-1, with 13 bases fitting TRBD2. Germline CDR1 and CDR2: SGHTA and FQGTGA. Trimming removed 5 bases from V and 6 bases from J; junction bases left unmatched: 4. The CDR3 runs to 15 residues. DNA for the CDR3: TGTGCCAGCAGCGCGGGACTAGCGGGATTCAATGAGCAGTTCTTC. Translated: CASSAGLAGFNEQFF.

J is TRBJ2-1 and V is TRBV2; TRBD1 matches at 8 bases. The CDR3 loop spans 14 amino acids. In germline, CDR1 is SNHLY, CDR2 FYNNEI. V was clipped by 6 bases and J by 3 bases; unmatched bases: 4. The CDR3 reads CASSQGAFYNEQFF. CDR3 in DNA: TGTGCCAGCAGCCAGGGGGCGTTCTACAATGAGCAGTTCTTC.

The chain joins TRBV11-2 to TRBJ2-1, with D unresolved. V lost 1 base and J 6 bases, leaving 7 bases between the germline ends. The CDR3 is 13 residues long. Germline assignment: CDR1 SGHAT and CDR2 FQNNGV. The CDR3 protein is CASSLVLRNEQFF. CDR3 coding DNA: TGTGCCAGCAGCTTAGTCCTACGCAATGAGCAGTTCTTC. Drawing the rest from reference TRBV11-2 and TRBJ2-1, the complete variable domain is EAGVAQSPRYKIIEKRQSVAFWCNPISGHATLYWYQQILGQGPKLLIQFQNNGVVDDSQLPKDRFSAERLKGVDSTLKIQPAKLEDSAVYLCASSLVLRNEQFFGPGTRLTVL.

The V gene is TRBV6-1, the J gene TRBJ1-5; 9 positions match TRBD1. With V trimmed by 8 bases and J by 6 bases, 11 bases remained unmatched. The CDR3 sequence is 15 residues long. Per the germline V gene, CDR1 is MNHNS and CDR2 is SASEGT. CDR3 coding DNA: TGTGCCAGCGGACGAACCGGGACAGGGAGTCAGCCCCAGCATTTT. Residues: CASGRTGTGSQPQHF.

This clone was counted once. This chain uses TRBV2 with TRBJ1-3; D not certain. The CDR3 covers 14 residues. The germline V and J ends were trimmed by 2 bases and 2 bases, with 7 bases remaining between them. Germline CDR1 is SNHLY and CDR2 is FYNNEI. In nucleotides, the CDR3 is TGTGCCAGCAGTGAAAGTTACACTGGAAACACCATATATTTT. Its protein is CASSESYTGNTIYF.

The chain recombines TRBV9 with TRBJ1-3, with D tentatively TRBD1 (6 bases). The germline V gene encodes CDR1 SGDLS and CDR2 YYNGEE. The V end lost 0 bases, the J end lost 3 bases, and 10 bases lay between the germline ends. The CDR3 runs to 15 residues. The CDR3 spells CASSVGGQDGNTIYF. The CDR3, as DNA: TGTGCCAGCAGCGTAGGGGGACAAGATGGAAACACCATATATTTT.

This chain connects TRBV28 to TRBJ2-2; 12 bases agree with TRBD2. This CDR3 contains 16 residues. CDR1 and CDR2 (germline): MDHEN, SYDVKM. The junction had 4 bases not matched to a gene; V was cut back by 3 bases and J by 5 bases. The CDR3 sequence: CASSFSGLAGTGELFF. For the CDR3, the DNA is TGTGCCAGCAGTTTTAGTGGACTAGCGGGAACCGGGGAGCTGTTTTTT.

CDR3 region: CASSDRGRGYQETQYF. The CDR3 DNA follows: TGTGCCAGCAGTGACAGGGGGCGCGGGTACCAAGAGACCCAGTACTTC. The genes are TRBV2 and TRBJ2-5; the match to TRBD1 covers 8 bases. CDR1 SNHLY and CDR2 FYNNEI come from the germline V gene. The CDR3 contains 16 residues. J was trimmed by 0 bases and V by 3 bases; bases with no gene match: 6.

This chain links TRBV10-3 with TRBJ2-1, with 7 positions matching TRBD2. The CDR3 spans 14 residues. Germline CDR1 is ENHRY and CDR2 is SYGVKD. V shed 6 bases, J shed 5 bases, and the junction held 7 bases outside the gene matches. CDR3 sequence (DNA): TGTGCCATCAGAAAAGCGGGGCCCCACAATGAGCAGTTCTTC. This sequence encodes CAIRKAGPHNEQFF.

This chain uses TRBV11-2 with TRBJ2-7; D is possibly TRBD2 (6 bases). Trimming took off 5 bases at V and 4 bases at J, with 6 bases between the two ends. CDR3 length: 11 residues. Germline values: CDR1 SGHAT, CDR2 FQNNGV. DNA for the CDR3: TGTGCCAGCAGCCTAGCGTACGAGCAGTACTTC. Translated, it gives CASSLAYEQYF.

Written as DNA, the CDR3 is TGTGCCAGCAGCTCATTCACAGATACGCAGTATTTT. This sequence encodes CASSSFTDTQYF. The genes are TRBV7-9 and TRBJ2-3; D unclear. The CDR3 spans 12 residues. V was shortened by 4 bases and J by 2 bases, with 4 bases between the two germline ends. Germline loops: CDR1 SEHNR, CDR2 FQNEAQ (reference sequence).

The chain is built from TRBV11-2 and TRBJ2-1; 10 nucleotides line up with TRBD2. Unmatched junction bases numbered 13, after V lost 6 bases and J lost 8 bases. CDR1 and CDR2 from the germline V gene are SGHAT and FQNNGV. The CDR3 is 16 residues long. The CDR3 region has the DNA TGTGCCAGCAGGCCCGCCCTAGCGGGAGTGGGAGATGAGCAGTTCTTC. It yields the protein CASRPALAGVGDEQFF.

The chain carries TRBV18 and TRBJ2-1; 15 positions agree with TRBD2. The length of the CDR3 is 16 residues. Trimming at V came to 0 bases and at J to 8 bases, leaving 2 bases not matched to a gene. Germline CDR1 reads KGHSH; CDR2 reads LQKENI. The CDR3 DNA reads TGTGCCAGCTCACCACCGGGACTAGCGGGGGGCTATGAGCAGTTCTTC. Its translation is CASSPPGLAGGYEQFF. Filled out from reference TRBV18 and TRBJ2-1, the complete variable domain reads NAGVMQNPRHLVRRRGQEARLRCSPMKGHSHVYWYRQLPEEGLKFMVYLQKENIIDESGMPKERFSAEFPKEGPSILRIQQVVRGDSAAYFCASSPPGLAGGYEQFFGPGTRLTVL.

The V gene is TRBV5-1, the J gene TRBJ2-1; 16 bases align to TRBD2. CDR1 and CDR2 (germline): SGHRS, YFSETQ. V lost 4 bases to trimming and J lost 6 bases; unmatched junction nucleotides: 25. This CDR3 is built from 23 residues. The CDR3 nucleotides are TGCGCCAGCAGCCCCAGTCGGGGCCGACCGGGACTAGCGGGAGGGCCACAGGCCAATGAGCAGTTCTTC. Translated: CASSPSRGRPGLAGGPQANEQFF.

There are a few counts of this clone. The rearrangement uses TRBV15 and TRBJ2-2; 9 bases align to TRBD2. J was trimmed by 3 bases and V by 11 bases; bases with no gene match: 10. The length of the CDR3 is 15 residues. CDR1 LNHNV and CDR2 YYDKDF come from the germline V gene (reference sequence). The CDR3 DNA follows: TGTGCCGTCAGTAGCGGGAGTAGCGACACCGGGGAGCTGTTTTTT. The encoded protein is CAVSSGSSDTGELFF.

The V call is TRBV9, the J call TRBJ1-4; tentative D call: TRBD1 (5 bases). Germline CDR1 and CDR2: SGDLS and YYNGEE. The V gene lost 3 bases and the J gene lost 4 bases, with 13 bases spanning the gap. The CDR3 extends over 15 amino acids. The DNA for the CDR3 is TGTGCCAGCAGCGCTAGGGGAGGGTATAATGAAAAACTGTTTTTT. Protein: CASSARGGYNEKLFF.

Notes on this clone: One junction end disagrees with the germline gene, perhaps due to a read error. This rearrangement joins TRBV7-9 to TRBJ2-7; D remains ambiguous. The CDR3 length is 12 residues. CDR1 and CDR2 (germline): SEHNR, FQNEAQ (reference sequence). CDR3 sequence: CSSSQDNAEQYF. CDR3 DNA: TGTTCCAGCAGCCAAGACAACGCCGAGCAGTACTTC.

The V and J genes are TRBV27 and TRBJ2-2; D is ambiguous. Germline loops: CDR1 MNHEY, CDR2 SMNVEV (reference sequence). The CDR3 is made up of 12 amino acids. V lost 4 bases and J lost 6, with 6 bases in between. For the CDR3, the DNA is TGTGCCAGCAGTTCGTTGTCCGGGGAGCTGTTTTTT. This translates into CASSSLSGELFF.

The rearrangement joins TRBV19 to TRBJ2-7; D perhaps matches TRBD1 (5 bases). Trimming left V 1 base short and J 6 bases short, with 16 bases between. CDR1 is LNHDA, CDR2 SQIVND, per germline (reference sequence). CDR3 length equals 15 residues. CDR3 DNA: TGTGCCAGTAGTATAGTGGTAGGACAAGAGGCCGAGCAGTACTTC. As protein: CASSIVVGQEAEQYF. The variable domain in full, completed from reference TRBV19 and TRBJ2-7, reads DGGITQSPKYLFRKEGQNVTLSCEQNLNHDAMYWYRQDPGQGLRLIYYSQIVNDFQKGDIAEGYSVSREKKESFPLTVTSAQKNPTAFYLCASSIVVGQEAEQYFGPGTRLTVT.

CDR3 region: CASSADRDRGWDTEAFF. CDR3 nucleotide sequence: TGTGCCAGCAGCGCCGACCGGGACAGGGGTTGGGACACTGAAGCTTTCTTT. The J gene is TRBJ1-1, the V gene TRBV9; 10 bases align to TRBD1. Germline CDR1 SGDLS, CDR2 YYNGEE. The ends lost 3 bases at V and 3 bases at J; junction bases unmatched: 11. This CDR3 contains 17 residues.

The chain recombines TRBV19 with TRBJ2-1, with 7 bases fitting TRBD1. CDR3 length: 15 residues. Per the germline V gene, CDR1 is LNHDA and CDR2 is SQIVND (reference sequence). V was clipped by 4 bases and J by 2 bases; unmatched bases: 5. CDR3 protein: CASSKGQVPYNEQFF. The CDR3 DNA reads as TGTGCCAGTAGTAAAGGACAGGTCCCCTACAATGAGCAGTTCTTC. The full variable domain, completed using reference TRBV19 and TRBJ2-1, is DGGITQSPKYLFRKEGQNVTLSCEQNLNHDAMYWYRQDPGQGLRLIYYSQIVNDFQKGDIAEGYSVSREKKESFPLTVTSAQKNPTAFYLCASSKGQVPYNEQFFGPGTRLTVL.

The gene calls are TRBV5-1 and TRBJ1-3; D might be TRBD1 (5 bases). Germline V gene lookup returns CDR1 SGHRS and CDR2 YFSETQ. V lost 0 bases, J lost 0 bases, and 10 bases lay in between. The CDR3 covers 16 residues. CDR3 amino acids: CASSLGGQPSGNTIYF. The CDR3 region has the DNA TGCGCCAGCAGCTTGGGGGGCCAGCCCTCTGGAAACACCATATATTTT.

V is TRBV5-8 and J is TRBJ1-4; 7 bases are a match to TRBD1. The CDR3 consists of 15 residues. Trimming took 4 bases from V and 6 from J; bases not matched to a gene: 9. Looked up from germline, CDR1 is SGHTS and CDR2 is YDEGEE. This chain's CDR3 is CASSRRDSSYEKLFF. CDR3 in DNA: TGTGCCAGCAGCCGGCGGGACAGCTCGTATGAAAAACTGTTTTTT.

J is TRBJ2-1 and V is TRBV29-1, with 7 bases matching TRBD2. The CDR3 totals 16 residues. The germline CDR1 and CDR2 sequences are SQVTM and ANQGSEA. Trimming cost V 4 bases and J 0 bases; bases outside gene matches: 9. CDR3 nucleotide sequence: TGCAGCGTTGGGGCTAGCGGACCCAGCTCCTACAATGAGCAGTTCTTC. Its translation: CSVGASGPSSYNEQFF.